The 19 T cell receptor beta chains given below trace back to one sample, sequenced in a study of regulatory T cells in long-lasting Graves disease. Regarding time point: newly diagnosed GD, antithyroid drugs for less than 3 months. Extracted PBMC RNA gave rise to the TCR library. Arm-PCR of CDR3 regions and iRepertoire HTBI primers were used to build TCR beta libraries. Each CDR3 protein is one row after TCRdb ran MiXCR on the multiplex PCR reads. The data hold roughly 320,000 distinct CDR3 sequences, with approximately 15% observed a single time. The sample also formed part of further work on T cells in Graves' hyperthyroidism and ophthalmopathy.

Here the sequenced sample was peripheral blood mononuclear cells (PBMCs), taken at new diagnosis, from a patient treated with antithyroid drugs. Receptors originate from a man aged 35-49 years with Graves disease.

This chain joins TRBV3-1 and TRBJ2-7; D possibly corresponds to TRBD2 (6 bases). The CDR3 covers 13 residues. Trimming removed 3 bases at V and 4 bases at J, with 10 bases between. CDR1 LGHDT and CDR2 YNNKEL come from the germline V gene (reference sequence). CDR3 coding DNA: TGTGCCAGCAGCCATCGCGGGGCATACGAGCAGTACTTC. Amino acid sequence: CASSHRGAYEQYF.

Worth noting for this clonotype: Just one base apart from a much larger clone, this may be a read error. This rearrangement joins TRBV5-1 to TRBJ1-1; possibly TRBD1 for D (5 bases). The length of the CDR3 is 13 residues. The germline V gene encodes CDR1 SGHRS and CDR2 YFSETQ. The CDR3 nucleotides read TGCGCCAGCAGCTTGGGACAGTCCCCCGAAGCTCTCTTT. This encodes CASSLGQSPEALF.

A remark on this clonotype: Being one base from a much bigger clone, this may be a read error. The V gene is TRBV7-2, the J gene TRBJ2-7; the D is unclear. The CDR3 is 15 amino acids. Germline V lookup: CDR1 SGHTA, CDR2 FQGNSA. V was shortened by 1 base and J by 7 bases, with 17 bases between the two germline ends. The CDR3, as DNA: TGTGCCAGCAGCTTAGTCTCCCGGGCGAAGGGAGAGCAGTACTTC. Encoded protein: CASSLVSRAKGEQYF.

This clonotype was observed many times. The CDR3, as DNA: TGTGCCAGCAGCTTATCGTGGACTACGCCTAACGAGCAGTACTTC. It encodes CASSLSWTTPNEQYF. V usage is TRBV7-2 and J usage is TRBJ2-7, with D tentatively TRBD2 (6 bases). V lost 2 bases and J 5 bases, leaving 16 bases between the germline ends. The CDR3 sequence is 15 residues long. CDR1 and CDR2 (germline): SGHTA, FQGNSA.

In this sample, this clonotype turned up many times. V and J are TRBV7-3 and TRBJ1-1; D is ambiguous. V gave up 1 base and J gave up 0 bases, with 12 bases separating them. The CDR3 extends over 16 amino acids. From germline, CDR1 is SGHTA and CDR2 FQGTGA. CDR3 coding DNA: TGTGCCAGCAGCTTAATTGGCTCCCGACTGAACACTGAAGCTTTCTTT. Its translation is CASSLIGSRLNTEAFF. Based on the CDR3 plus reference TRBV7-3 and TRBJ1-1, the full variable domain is GAGVSQTPSNKVTEKGKYVELRCDPISGHTALYWYRQSLGQGPEFLIYFQGTGAADDSGLPNDRFFAVRPEGSVSTLKIQRTERGDSAVYLCASSLIGSRLNTEAFFGQGTRLTVV.

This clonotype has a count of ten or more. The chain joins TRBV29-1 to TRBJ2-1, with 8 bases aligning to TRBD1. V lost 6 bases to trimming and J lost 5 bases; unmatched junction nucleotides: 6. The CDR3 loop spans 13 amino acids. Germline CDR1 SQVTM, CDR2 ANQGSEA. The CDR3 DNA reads TGCAGCGTCATTTCGGACAGGGACAATGAGCAGTTCTTC. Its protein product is CSVISDRDNEQFF.

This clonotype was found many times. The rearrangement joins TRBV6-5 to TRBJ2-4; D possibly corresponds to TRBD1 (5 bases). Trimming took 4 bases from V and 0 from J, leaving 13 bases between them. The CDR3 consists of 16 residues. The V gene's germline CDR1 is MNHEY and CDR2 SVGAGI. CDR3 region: CASSLQGILAKNIQYF. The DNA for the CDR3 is TGTGCCAGCAGTTTGCAGGGTATACTAGCCAAAAACATTCAGTACTTC.

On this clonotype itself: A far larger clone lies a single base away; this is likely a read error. CDR3 amino acids: CASSFVAGTAGQFF. The DNA of the CDR3 is TGTGCCAGCAGTTTTGTGGCAGGCACTGCGGGACAGTTCTTC. The rearrangement links TRBV28 to TRBJ2-1; D possibly corresponds to TRBD2 (6 bases). The V end was cut by 3 bases, the J end by 13 bases, with 19 bases between. The length of the CDR3 is 14 residues. Germline V gene lookup returns CDR1 MDHEN and CDR2 SYDVKM.

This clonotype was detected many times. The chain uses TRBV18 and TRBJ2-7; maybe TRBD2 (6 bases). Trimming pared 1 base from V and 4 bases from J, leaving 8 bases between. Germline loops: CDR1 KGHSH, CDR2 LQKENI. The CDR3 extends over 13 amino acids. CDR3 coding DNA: TGTGCCAGCTCACCACAGGGAGGATACGAGCAGTACTTC. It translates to CASSPQGGYEQYF.

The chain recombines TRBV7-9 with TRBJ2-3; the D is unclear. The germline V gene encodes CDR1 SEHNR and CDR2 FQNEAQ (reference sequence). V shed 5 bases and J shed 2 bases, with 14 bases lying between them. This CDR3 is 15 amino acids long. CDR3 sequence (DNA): TGTGCCAGCAGCACAATGGCGGCGTACACAGATACGCAGTATTTT. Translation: CASSTMAAYTDTQYF.

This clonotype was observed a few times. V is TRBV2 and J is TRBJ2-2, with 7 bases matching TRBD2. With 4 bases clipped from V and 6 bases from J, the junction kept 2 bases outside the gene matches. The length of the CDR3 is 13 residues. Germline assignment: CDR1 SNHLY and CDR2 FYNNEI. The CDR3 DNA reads TGTGCCAGCAGTGTGGGGGGGGCCGGGGAGCTGTTTTTT. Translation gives CASSVGGAGELFF.

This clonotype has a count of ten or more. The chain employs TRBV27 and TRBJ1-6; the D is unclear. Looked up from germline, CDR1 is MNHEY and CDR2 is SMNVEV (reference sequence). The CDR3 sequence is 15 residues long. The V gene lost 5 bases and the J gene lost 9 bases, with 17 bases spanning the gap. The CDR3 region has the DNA TGTGCCAGCAGTCTAGGGAGCCTTTATGGTTCACCCCTCCACTTT. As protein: CASSLGSLYGSPLHF.

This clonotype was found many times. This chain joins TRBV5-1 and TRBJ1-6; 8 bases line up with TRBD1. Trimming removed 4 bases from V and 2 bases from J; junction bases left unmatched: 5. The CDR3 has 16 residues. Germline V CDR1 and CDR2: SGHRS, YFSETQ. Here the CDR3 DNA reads TGCGCCAGCAGCCCGGGACAGGTGGCCTATAATTCACCCCTCCACTTT. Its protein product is CASSPGQVAYNSPLHF.

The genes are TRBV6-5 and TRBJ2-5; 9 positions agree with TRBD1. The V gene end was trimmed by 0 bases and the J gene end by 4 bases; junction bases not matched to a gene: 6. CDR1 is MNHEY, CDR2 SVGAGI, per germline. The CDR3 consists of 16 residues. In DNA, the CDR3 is TGTGCCAGCAGTTACTCGAAGGTGACAGGGGGAGAGACCCAGTACTTC. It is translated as CASSYSKVTGGETQYF.

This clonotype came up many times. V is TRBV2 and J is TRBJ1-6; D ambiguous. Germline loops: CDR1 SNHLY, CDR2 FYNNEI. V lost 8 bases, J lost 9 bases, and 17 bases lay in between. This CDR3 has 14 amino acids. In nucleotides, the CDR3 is TGTGCCAGCGCAAACCGGGCCCGGGGTTCACCCCTCCACTTT. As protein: CASANRARGSPLHF. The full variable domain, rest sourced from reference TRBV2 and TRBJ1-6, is EPEVTQTPSHQVTQMGQEVILRCVPISNHLYFYWYRQILGQKVEFLVSFYNNEISEKSEIFDDQFSVERPDGSNFTLKIRSTKLEDSAMYFCASANRARGSPLHFGNGTRLTVT.

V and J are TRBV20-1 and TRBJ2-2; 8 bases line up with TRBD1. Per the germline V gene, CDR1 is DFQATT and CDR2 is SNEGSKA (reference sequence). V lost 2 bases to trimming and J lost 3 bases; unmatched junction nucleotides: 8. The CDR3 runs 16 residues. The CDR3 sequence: CSARSLQGEHTGELFF. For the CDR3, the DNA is TGCAGTGCTAGATCCTTACAGGGGGAGCACACCGGGGAGCTGTTTTTT.

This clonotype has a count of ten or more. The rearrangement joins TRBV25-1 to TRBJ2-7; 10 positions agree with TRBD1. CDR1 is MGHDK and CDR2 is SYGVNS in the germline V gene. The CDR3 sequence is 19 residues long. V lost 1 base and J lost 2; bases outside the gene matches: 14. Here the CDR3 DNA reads TGTGCCAGCAGTGAATCTCTGGGACAGGGGTCTTGGAAGACCTACGAGCAGTACTTC. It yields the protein CASSESLGQGSWKTYEQYF.

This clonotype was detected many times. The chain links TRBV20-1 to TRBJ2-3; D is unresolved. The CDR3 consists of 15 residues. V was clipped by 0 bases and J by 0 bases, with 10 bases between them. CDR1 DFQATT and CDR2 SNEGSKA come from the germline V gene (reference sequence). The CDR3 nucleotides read TGCAGTGCTAGAGATCCAGGCAGGAGCACAGATACGCAGTATTTT. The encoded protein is CSARDPGRSTDTQYF.

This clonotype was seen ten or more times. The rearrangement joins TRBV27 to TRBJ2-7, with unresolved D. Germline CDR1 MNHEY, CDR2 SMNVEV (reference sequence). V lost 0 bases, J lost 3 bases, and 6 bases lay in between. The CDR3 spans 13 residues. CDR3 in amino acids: CASSLSVGYEQYF. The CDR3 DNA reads TGTGCCAGCAGTTTATCAGTGGGCTACGAGCAGTACTTC.